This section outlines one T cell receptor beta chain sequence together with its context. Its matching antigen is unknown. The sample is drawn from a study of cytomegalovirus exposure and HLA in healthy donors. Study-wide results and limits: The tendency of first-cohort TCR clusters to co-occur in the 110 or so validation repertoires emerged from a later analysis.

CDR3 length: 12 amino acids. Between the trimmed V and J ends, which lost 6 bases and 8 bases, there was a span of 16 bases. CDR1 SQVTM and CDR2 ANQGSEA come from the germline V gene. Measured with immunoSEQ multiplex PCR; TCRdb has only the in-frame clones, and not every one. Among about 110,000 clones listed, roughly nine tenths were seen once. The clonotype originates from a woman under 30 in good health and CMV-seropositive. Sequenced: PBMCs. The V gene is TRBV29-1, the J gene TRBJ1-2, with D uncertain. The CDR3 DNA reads TGCAGCGTCCCGAGCTGGGGAGGAGGCTACACCTTC. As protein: CSVPSWGGGYTF. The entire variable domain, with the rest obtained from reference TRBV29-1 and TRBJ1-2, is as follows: SAVISQKPSRDICQRGTSLTIQCQVDSQVTMMFWYRQQPGQSLTLIATANQGSEATYESGFVIDKFPISRPNLTFSTLTVSNMSPEDSSIYLCSVPSWGGGYTFGSGTRLTVV.